A single sample is the source of the 24 T cell receptor beta chains below, sequenced in a study of cytomegalovirus exposure and HLA in healthy donors. With 60 Vbeta and 13 Jbeta primers, the PCR was carried out. The protocol was immunoSEQ multiplex PCR, while the TCRdb copy is restricted to in-frame clones and leaves out a portion. The data show 160,000 or so clones, roughly 84% seen once. The material sequenced was PBMCs. These receptors originate from a man aged 30-40 years in good health and CMV-seronegative.

This clone occurred a few times. The J gene is TRBJ1-6, the V gene TRBV7-9; TRBD1 aligns across 8 bases. V dropped 3 bases and J dropped 1; count of bases not matched to a gene: 5. The CDR3 totals 17 residues. Germline V gives CDR1 SEHNR, CDR2 FQNEAQ (reference sequence). CDR3 in DNA: TGTGCCAGCAGCTTTAGCAGGGGGCAATCCTATAATTCACCCCTCCACTTT. It codes for CASSFSRGQSYNSPLHF.

A note on this clone: The junction shows a germline mismatch at one end, possibly a read error. The chain combines TRBV7-7 with TRBJ2-3; maybe TRBD2 (5 bases). This CDR3 spans 16 amino acids. CDR1 is SSHAT and CDR2 is FNYEAQ in the germline V gene (reference sequence). The CDR3 DNA follows: TGTGCTAGCAGCTTAAGGGCGGGTGGGCCCACAGATACGCAGTATTTT. Protein sequence: CASSLRAGGPTDTQYF.

The chain couples TRBV7-9 to TRBJ2-5; TRBD1 matches at 7 bases. TRBJ2-7 explains the end of the DNA better; the J call may be wrong. Germline CDR1 is SEHNR and CDR2 is FQNEAQ (reference sequence). The length of the CDR3 is 16 residues. Written as DNA, the CDR3 is TGTGCCAGCAGCTTGGCAGGGGGAGCCAGCTCCTACGAGCAGTACTTC. Amino acid sequence: CASSLAGGASSYEQYF.

The V and J genes are TRBV14 and TRBJ2-7; a weak D match, TRBD2 (7 bases). CDR3 size: 16 residues. Germline CDR1 reads SGHDN; CDR2 reads FVKESK. V was clipped by 4 bases and J by 0 bases, with 16 bases between them. In nucleotides, the CDR3 is TGTGCCAGCAGCCGCGGGGGCTTAGCCAGCTCCTACGAGCAGTACTTC. Amino acid sequence: CASSRGGLASSYEQYF.

This clone came up a few times. Here the CDR3 DNA reads TGTGCCAGCTCACCGGCGGAGACTAGCACAGATACGCAGTATTTT. Translation: CASSPAETSTDTQYF. The chain couples TRBV18 to TRBJ2-3; D gene ambiguous. Germline V gene sequence: CDR1 KGHSH, CDR2 LQKENI. Between the trimmed V and J ends, which lost 3 bases and 0 bases, there was a span of 10 bases. The length of the CDR3 is 15 residues.

The chain joins TRBV30 to TRBJ1-5; 7 bases agree with TRBD1. This CDR3 comprises 15 residues. V was pared by 1 base and J by 4 bases, with 7 bases of the junction left unmatched. Germline CDR1 is GTSNPN and CDR2 is SVGIG (reference sequence). The CDR3 nucleotides read TGTGCCTGGAGTGAGGAAGGGACAGCGAATCAGCCCCAGCATTTT. Translated, it gives CAWSEEGTANQPQHF.

V is TRBV18 and J is TRBJ2-1; TRBD2 agrees at 9 bases. Losses at the gene ends were 4 bases for V and 5 bases for J; bases not matched to a gene: 9. This CDR3 has 16 residues. Per the germline V gene, CDR1 is KGHSH and CDR2 is LQKENI. CDR3 nucleotide sequence: TGTGCCAGCTCACTGAAGGCTAGCGGGATAGACAATGAGCAGTTCTTC. It yields the protein CASSLKASGIDNEQFF.

The rearrangement links TRBV18 to TRBJ2-3; 8 bases match TRBD1. The J segment lost 3 bases and the V segment lost 3 bases, leaving 8 bases of the junction unmatched. Germline CDR1 KGHSH, CDR2 LQKENI. The CDR3 length is 16 residues. CDR3 in DNA: TGTGCCAGCTCACCCGTTGGACAGGGAGAAACAGATACGCAGTATTTT. As protein: CASSPVGQGETDTQYF. Variable domain in full (rest from reference TRBV18 and TRBJ2-3): NAGVMQNPRHLVRRRGQEARLRCSPMKGHSHVYWYRQLPEEGLKFMVYLQKENIIDESGMPKERFSAEFPKEGPSILRIQQVVRGDSAAYFCASSPVGQGETDTQYFGPGTRLTVL.

The genes are TRBV13 and TRBJ2-5; D is undetermined. Trimming left V 1 base short and J 4 bases short, with 7 bases between. The CDR3 is made up of 13 amino acids. Per the germline V gene, CDR1 is PRHDT and CDR2 is FYEKMQ (reference sequence). The DNA of the CDR3 is TGTGCCAGCAGCTTAGTTGCCGGAGAGACCCAGTACTTC. It specifies CASSLVAGETQYF.

A note on this clone: This specimen includes other DNA sequences encoding the same CDR3. This rearrangement joins TRBV7-9 to TRBJ2-7, with 9 bases fitting TRBD2. The V and J ends lost 5 bases and 2 bases, in that order; junction bases with no gene match: 1. Germline lookup yields CDR1 SEHNR and CDR2 FQNEAQ (reference sequence). This CDR3 is built from 13 residues. CDR3 residues: CASSKREAYEQYF. The CDR3 DNA sequence: TGTGCCAGCAGCAAGCGGGAGGCCTACGAGCAGTACTTC.

This chain uses TRBV13 with TRBJ2-1, with 12 bases identical to TRBD2. With 1 base clipped from V and 0 bases from J, the junction kept 10 bases outside the gene matches. This CDR3 contains 20 residues. CDR1 is PRHDT and CDR2 is FYEKMQ in the germline V gene (reference sequence). The chain's CDR3 is CASSLDLASGGESSYNEQFF. CDR3 DNA sequence: TGTGCCAGCAGCTTAGATTTGGCTAGCGGGGGGGAAAGCTCCTACAATGAGCAGTTCTTC.

The gene calls are TRBV7-9 and TRBJ2-2; perhaps TRBD1 as D (5 bases). There are 15 residues in the CDR3. V lost 7 bases and J 1 base, leaving 13 bases between the germline ends. Germline-derived CDR1 and CDR2 are SEHNR and FQNEAQ (reference sequence). The CDR3 sequence: CASTRRQKNTGELFF. CDR3 coding DNA: TGTGCCAGCACCCGTCGACAGAAGAACACCGGGGAGCTGTTTTTT. Complete variable domain (other parts from reference TRBV7-9 and TRBJ2-2): DTGVSQNPRHKITKRGQNVTFRCDPISEHNRLYWYRQTLGQGPEFLTYFQNEAQLEKSRLLSDRFSAERPKGSFSTLEIQRTEQGDSAMYLCASTRRQKNTGELFFGEGSRLTVL.

Only one count was recorded for this clone. The rearrangement joins TRBV18 to TRBJ2-2; 9 positions agree with TRBD1. CDR1 and CDR2 (germline): KGHSH, LQKENI. The CDR3 sequence is 14 residues long. V dropped 9 bases and J dropped 2; count of bases not matched to a gene: 4. The CDR3 loop is CASWTGVNTGELFF. DNA for the CDR3: TGTGCCAGTTGGACAGGGGTAAACACCGGGGAGCTGTTTTTT. The entire variable domain, with the rest obtained from reference TRBV18 and TRBJ2-2, is as follows: NAGVMQNPRHLVRRRGQEARLRCSPMKGHSHVYWYRQLPEEGLKFMVYLQKENIIDESGMPKERFSAEFPKEGPSILRIQQVVRGDSAAYFCASWTGVNTGELFFGEGSRLTVL.

This clone came up once. The chain uses TRBV6-1 and TRBJ2-5, with D maybe TRBD1 (5 bases). V lost 4 bases and J lost 7, with 16 bases in between. The CDR3 totals 14 residues. Germline V gene lookup returns CDR1 MNHNS and CDR2 SASEGT. CDR3 DNA: TGTGCCAGCAGTGCCCTGGACACACGTTCGACCCAGTACTTC. Amino acids: CASSALDTRSTQYF.

This rearrangement joins TRBV7-8 to TRBJ2-7; unclear D gene. The V end was cut by 5 bases, the J end by 4 bases, with 12 bases between. The germline V gene has CDR1 SGHVS and CDR2 FQNEAQ. The length of the CDR3 is 13 residues. CDR3 in amino acids: CASSPRSKYEQYF. The DNA for the CDR3 is TGTGCCAGCAGCCCCCGGAGCAAGTACGAGCAGTACTTC.

In this sample, this clone turned up once. This chain uses TRBV6-5 with TRBJ2-7; TRBD1 agrees at 9 bases. The V segment lost 6 bases and the J segment 9 bases; nucleotides outside the gene matches: 12. The CDR3 length is 14 residues. CDR1 and CDR2 (germline): MNHEY, SVGAGI. CDR3 nucleotides: TGTGCCAGCAGAACAGGGGGCCTGATCGGGGGGCAGTACTTC. Protein: CASRTGGLIGGQYF.

This clone appeared a single time. The chain employs TRBV6-6 and TRBJ1-6; D not certain. Trimming left V 5 bases short and J 5 bases short, with 13 bases between. CDR3 length: 15 amino acids. The germline gives CDR1 MNHNY, CDR2 SVGAGI (reference sequence). Here the CDR3 reads CASSRPGVHNSPLHF. In DNA form, the CDR3 reads TGTGCCAGCAGTAGGCCCGGGGTACATAATTCACCCCTCCACTTT.

This clone has only a few counts. V and J are TRBV5-1 and TRBJ2-3, with 7 bases that match TRBD2. Germline V gene lookup returns CDR1 SGHRS and CDR2 YFSETQ. This CDR3 is built from 15 residues. J gave up 3 bases and V 2 bases, and 6 bases lay outside the gene matches. This CDR3 reads CASSFGGSRTDTQYF. The CDR3 DNA is TGCGCCAGCAGCTTTGGCGGGAGTAGGACAGATACGCAGTATTTT. Complete variable domain (other parts from reference TRBV5-1 and TRBJ2-3): KAGVTQTPRYLIKTRGQQVTLSCSPISGHRSVSWYQQTPGQGLQFLFEYFSETQRNKGNFPGRFSGRQFSNSRSEMNVSTLELGDSALYLCASSFGGSRTDTQYFGPGTRLTVL.

The chain links TRBV7-9 to TRBJ2-3; the D gene is possibly TRBD1 (5 bases). The V gene's germline CDR1 is SEHNR and CDR2 FQNEAQ (reference sequence). This CDR3 has 14 residues. The ends were cut back, 5 bases at V and 4 bases at J, with 13 bases in the middle. The CDR3 loop is CASSQGQYSDTQYF. CDR3 bases: TGTGCCAGCAGCCAGGGTCAATACTCAGATACGCAGTATTTT.

This chain connects TRBV7-8 to TRBJ2-5; possible D gene TRBD1, 5 bases. The end of the DNA is better explained by TRBJ2-7, so the J call may be wrong. The CDR3 consists of 15 residues. CDR1 is SGHVS and CDR2 is FQNEAQ in the germline V gene. The chain's CDR3 is CASSPGPNSAYEQYF. CDR3 in DNA: TGTGCCAGCAGCCCAGGGCCAAACTCCGCTTACGAGCAGTACTTC.

The chain combines TRBV18 with TRBJ2-7, with a tentative D call TRBD1 (5 bases). V lost 1 base to trimming and J lost 5 bases, with 9 bases between them. Germline V gene sequence: CDR1 KGHSH, CDR2 LQKENI. CDR3 length equals 13 residues. The DNA for the CDR3 is TGTGCCAGCTCACCACGGGGCCCCGACGAGCAGTACTTC. Protein product: CASSPRGPDEQYF.

The chain combines TRBV4-3 with TRBJ2-1; maybe TRBD1 (6 bases). In germline, CDR1 is LGHNA, CDR2 YSLEER. CDR3 length: 15 residues. V shed 0 bases and J shed 2 bases, with 8 bases lying between them. CDR3: CASSQDGGTYNEQFF. The DNA of the CDR3 is TGCGCCAGCAGCCAAGATGGGGGCACCTACAATGAGCAGTTCTTC.

The chain uses TRBV5-1 and TRBJ1-5; 7 bases line up with TRBD1. The CDR3 is 15 amino acids. The germline gives CDR1 SGHRS, CDR2 YFSETQ. The V and J ends lost 0 bases and 2 bases, in that order; junction bases with no gene match: 2. CDR3: CASSLAGGGNQPQHF. The CDR3 DNA follows: TGCGCCAGCAGCTTGGCAGGGGGAGGCAATCAGCCCCAGCATTTT.

The chain has TRBV9 and TRBJ2-3, with 8 bases identical to TRBD1. CDR3 length equals 15 residues. Germline-derived CDR1 and CDR2 are SGDLS and YYNGEE. V gave up 2 bases and J gave up 4 bases; unmatched junction bases: 6. This chain's CDR3 is CASSVTGAGSDTQYF. CDR3 DNA sequence: TGTGCCAGCAGCGTGACAGGGGCAGGATCAGATACGCAGTATTTT.